This entry lists 17 T cell receptor beta chains sequenced from one sample in a study of early T cells in non-severe SARS-CoV-2 infection. Each CDR3 protein is one row after TCRdb ran MiXCR on the 5' RACE reads. The sample contains 40,000 to 45,000 distinct CDR3 sequences, 5.5% to 7.5% of which appear only once. This sample comprised whole blood, obtained at baseline. The receptors come from an adult who was a healthcare worker with PCR-confirmed SARS-CoV-2 infection or an uninfected control (not recorded which).

This clonotype has a count of ten or more. V is TRBV12-3 or TRBV12-4 and J is TRBJ1-1, with D perhaps matching TRBD1 (6 bases). V gave up 5 bases and J gave up 0 bases, with 10 bases separating them. The CDR3 spans 14 residues. The CDR3 spells CASSKDSMNTEAFF. The CDR3 coding sequence is TGTGCCAGCAGTAAGGACAGTATGAACACTGAAGCTTTCTTT.

A few counts support this clonotype. V is TRBV6-9 and J is TRBJ2-1, with a weak D call TRBD2 (6 bases). V lost 1 base, J lost 2 bases, and 12 bases lay in between. The CDR3 extends over 16 amino acids. Germline V gives CDR1 MNHGY, CDR2 SVAAGI. The CDR3 reads CASSYLAAGPYNEQFF. The CDR3 DNA reads as TGTGCCAGCAGTTATTTGGCCGCGGGACCCTACAATGAGCAGTTCTTC.

Relative to its sample, this clonotype is medium-sized. This chain uses TRBV7-9 with TRBJ2-7; 8 bases align to TRBD1. Germline CDR1 SEHNR, CDR2 FQNEAQ (reference sequence). Losses at the gene ends were 7 bases for V and 2 bases for J; bases not matched to a gene: 4. The length of the CDR3 is 13 residues. The CDR3 nucleotides read TGTGCCAGCATCGGACAGGGTACCTACGAGCAGTACTTC. Amino acids: CASIGQGTYEQYF.

The J gene is TRBJ2-5, the V gene TRBV7-6, with 9 bases that match TRBD2. This CDR3 is 15 amino acids long. The germline V gene encodes CDR1 SGHVS and CDR2 FNYEAQ. The V segment lost 3 bases and the J segment 4 bases; nucleotides outside the gene matches: 6. Here the CDR3 reads CASSLGAGGGETQYF. DNA of the CDR3: TGTGCCAGCAGCTTGGGAGCGGGGGGAGGAGAGACCCAGTACTTC.

This clonotype showed up many times. The chain recombines TRBV2 with TRBJ2-2, with TRBD2 identical over 9 bases. V dropped 10 bases and J dropped 0; count of bases not matched to a gene: 3. The CDR3 contains 14 residues. Germline V gives CDR1 SNHLY, CDR2 FYNNEI. CDR3 in amino acids: CATQRGANTGELFF. The CDR3 DNA is TGTGCCACCCAGCGGGGGGCGAACACCGGGGAGCTGTTTTTT.

CDR3 amino acids: CASSQDIAGVGPYNEQFF. Written as DNA, the CDR3 is TGTGCCAGCAGCCAAGATATAGCGGGAGTGGGCCCCTACAATGAGCAGTTCTTC. V is TRBV4-2 and J is TRBJ2-1, with 9 bases identical to TRBD2. CDR1 and CDR2 (germline): LGHNA, YNFKEQ. The CDR3 contains 18 residues. The J segment lost 2 bases and the V segment lost 0 bases, leaving 8 bases of the junction unmatched.

The chain links TRBV24-1 to TRBJ1-5; D is perhaps TRBD1 (5 bases). The CDR3 loop spans 15 amino acids. The V end lost 5 bases, the J end lost 7 bases, and 17 bases lay between the germline ends. CDR1 KGHDR and CDR2 SFDVKD come from the germline V gene. The CDR3 sequence: CATSATGTSAQPQHF. CDR3 DNA sequence: TGTGCCACCAGTGCGACCGGGACCTCAGCCCAGCCCCAGCATTTT.

In the case of this clonotype: A much larger clone sits a single nucleotide away, making a read error possible. The CDR3 end shows no conserved phenylalanine or tryptophan, and so a read error is likely. V and J are TRBV6-5 and TRBJ2-5, with TRBD2 matching over 11 bases. Germline V gene data show CDR1 as MNHEY and CDR2 as SVGAGI. The CDR3 consists of 16 residues. V lost 7 bases, J lost 4 bases, and 11 bases stayed unmatched. The CDR3: CASTLLSGTSGETQYL. CDR3 DNA sequence: TGTGCCAGCACCCTCCTTTCCGGGACTAGCGGAGAGACCCAGTACCTC.

Ten or more counts support this clonotype. The genes are TRBV7-2 and TRBJ1-2; tentative D call: TRBD1 (6 bases). CDR3 length: 13 residues. Germline assignment: CDR1 SGHTA and CDR2 FQGNSA. V was trimmed by 5 bases and J by 6 bases, leaving 13 bases between them. The CDR3: CASSQDSPHGYTF. As DNA, the CDR3 is TGTGCCAGCAGCCAGGACAGCCCCCATGGCTACACCTTC. Together with reference TRBV7-2 and TRBJ1-2, the CDR3 gives the full variable domain: GAGVSQSPSNKVTEKGKDVELRCDPISGHTALYWYRQSLGQGLEFLIYFQGNSAPDKSGLPSDRFSAERTGGSVSTLTIQRTQQEDSAVYLCASSQDSPHGYTFGSGTRLTVV.

V gene TRBV28 combines with J gene TRBJ2-2; possible D gene TRBD2, 5 bases. V was clipped by 7 bases and J by 0 bases, with 21 bases between them. This CDR3 has 18 amino acids. The germline gives CDR1 MDHEN, CDR2 SYDVKM. In DNA, the CDR3 is TGTGCCAGCACTGCCAGTGGGTTTGGAGGACCGAACACCGGGGAGCTGTTTTTT. Translated, it gives CASTASGFGGPNTGELFF.

This clonotype was seen ten or more times. The genes are TRBV2 and TRBJ2-1; the D is unclear. Germline V gene lookup returns CDR1 SNHLY and CDR2 FYNNEI. This CDR3 comprises 11 residues. Deletions cut 2 bases from V and 13 bases from J, with 9 bases between. The CDR3 coding sequence is TGTGCCAGCAGTGAACTCTCGGGCCAGTTCTTC. Amino acid sequence: CASSELSGQFF.

This sequence joins TRBV7-2 and TRBJ2-5, with 14 bases that match TRBD2. Germline V gives CDR1 SGHTA, CDR2 FQGNSA. This CDR3 contains 17 residues. V shed 6 bases and J 5 bases; nucleotides not matched to a gene: 11. The CDR3 coding sequence is TGTGCCAGCAGTTCGGGACTAGCGGGGGCCCGGGGGGAGACCCAGTACTTC. It specifies CASSSGLAGARGETQYF.

This clonotype was observed many times. This rearrangement joins TRBV7-3 to TRBJ2-1; 9 bases are a match to TRBD1. This CDR3 spans 15 amino acids. Germline V lookup: CDR1 SGHTA, CDR2 FQGTGA. V lost 3 bases to trimming and J lost 2 bases; unmatched junction nucleotides: 2. The CDR3 DNA is TGTGCCAGCAGCTTGGACAGGGGACCCTACAATGAGCAGTTCTTC. Amino acids: CASSLDRGPYNEQFF.

This clonotype was observed many times. V and J are TRBV6-6 and TRBJ1-1, with unresolved D. Per germline, CDR1 MNHNY and CDR2 SVGAGI (reference sequence). This CDR3 contains 13 residues. V gave up 5 bases and J gave up 1 base, with 8 bases separating them. Here the CDR3 DNA reads TGTGCCAGCAGTAAGGGCCAGAACACTGAAGCTTTCTTT. It encodes CASSKGQNTEAFF.

This clonotype was detected a few times. The chain recombines TRBV7-9 with TRBJ2-1; D possibly corresponds to TRBD1 (6 bases). Per the germline V gene, CDR1 is SEHNR and CDR2 is FQNEAQ (reference sequence). V gave up 5 bases and J gave up 8 bases, with 10 bases separating them. This CDR3 region has 12 residues. The CDR3 here is CASSQTGYEQFF. The CDR3 region has the DNA TGTGCCAGCAGCCAGACAGGATATGAGCAGTTCTTC.

This chain uses TRBV11-2 with TRBJ1-1; no reliable D call. Germline V gene sequence: CDR1 SGHAT, CDR2 FQNNGV. The CDR3 is 16 amino acids. Trimming shortened V by 5 bases and J by 5 bases, and 21 bases separated the two germline ends. DNA for the CDR3: TGTGCCAGCAGCCACCCCCTGAGGGAGGGAGGGACTGAAGCTTTCTTT. This sequence encodes CASSHPLREGGTEAFF. The full variable domain, its missing parts supplied by reference TRBV11-2 and TRBJ1-1, is EAGVAQSPRYKIIEKRQSVAFWCNPISGHATLYWYQQILGQGPKLLIQFQNNGVVDDSQLPKDRFSAERLKGVDSTLKIQPAKLEDSAVYLCASSHPLREGGTEAFFGQGTRLTVV.

This clonotype appeared many times. This sequence joins TRBV30 and TRBJ1-6; 7 nucleotides agree with TRBD1. V lost 4 bases, J lost 9 bases, and 9 bases stayed unmatched. This CDR3 has 14 residues. CDR1 and CDR2 (germline): GTSNPN, SVGIG (reference sequence). CDR3 in amino acids: CAWIQQGHGSPLHF. CDR3 DNA sequence: TGTGCCTGGATCCAACAGGGGCATGGTTCACCCCTCCACTTT.